This paragraph covers one T cell receptor (beta chain) sequence. The antigen remains undetermined. This sample is drawn from a study of shared clonotypes between healthy human individuals. Several immunoSEQ plates held equal portions of the genomic DNA taken from each subset. In the original processing: ImmunoSEQ output lacked quality scores and full-length reads, limiting matched filtering. Libraries were prepared by immunoSEQ multiplex PCR; TCRdb keeps only in-frame clonotypes and omits some of them. That table gives V, J and clone size, and the DNA gave D and trimming. This sample has hundreds of thousands of clones, with roughly 70% found just once. General observations from the study: Estimated richness values were generally larger in naive subsets than in memory subsets.

A split of CD4+ cells into CD45RA+ naive and CD45RA-negative memory subsets was performed. CDR3 size: 14 residues. The J segment lost 11 bases and the V segment lost 3 bases, leaving 13 bases of the junction unmatched. Germline V gene data show CDR1 as SQVTM and CDR2 as ANQGSEA. Sequenced: memory CD4+ T cells sorted from blood. Subset denoted: CD45RA-negative fraction. The chain carries TRBV29-1 and TRBJ1-1; TRBD1 matches 9 bases. The TCR sequence derives from a woman under 40 in good health. The CDR3 sequence is CSVDAGQGAPEAFF. The CDR3 DNA is TGCAGCGTTGACGCGGGACAGGGCGCCCCGGAGGCTTTCTTT.